The rows below give T cell receptor beta chains drawn from one sample of a study of cytomegalovirus exposure and HLA in healthy donors. The method was immunoSEQ multiplex PCR; TCRdb's version includes in-frame clones alone and lacks a portion of them. This sample has over 70,000 clones, with around 90% found just once. The material sequenced was PBMCs. These receptors originate from a woman aged 18-29 years in good health and CMV-seropositive. The CDR3 runs from the conserved cysteine through the conserved F or W. Fields, in order: D gene, CDR3 length, J gene, clone size, V gene, CDR3 DNA, CDR3 protein. D genes are given only for firm matches. Part of the rows lack a size; the others show once, few, many or a class for expanded clones.

>TRBD2|16|TRBJ2-2|.|TRBV4-1
TGCGCCAGCAGCCCCCTAGCGGGAGATGCCACCGGGGAGCTGTTTTTT
CASSPLAGDATGELFF
>TRBD1|14|TRBJ1-3|.|TRBV11-2
TGTGCCAGCAGAGGGACAGACAGAGGAAACACCATATATTTT
CASRGTDRGNTIYF
>.|15|TRBJ2-7|.|TRBV6-1
TGTGCCAGCAGTGAAGAGGCAGGATCCTCCTACGAGCAGTACTTC
CASSEEAGSSYEQYF
>.|13|TRBJ2-3|.|TRBV5-4
TGTGCCAGCAGCTTGTCTGGCACAGATACGCAGTATTTT
CASSLSGTDTQYF
>TRBD2|14|TRBJ2-5|once|TRBV2
TGTGCCAGCAGTCGAAACGGGGGGGAAGAGACCCAGTACTTC
CASSRNGGEETQYF
>.|14|TRBJ2-5|.|TRBV6-5
TGTGCCAGCAGTGAAAATCGGGAATGGGAGACCCAGTACTTC
CASSENREWETQYF
>.|14|TRBJ2-7|few|TRBV9
TGTGCCAGCAGCGTAGGTTCCCAGACCTACGAGCAGTACTTC
CASSVGSQTYEQYF
>.|12|TRBJ2-3|.|TRBV5-1
TGCGCCAGCAGCGGGGCGTCAGATACGCAGTATTTT
CASSGASDTQYF
>.|12|TRBJ1-2|.|TRBV30
TGTGCCTGGAGTTCCCAGGAACAAGGCTACACCTTC
CAWSSQEQGYTF
>TRBD2|17|TRBJ2-1|.|TRBV7-7
TGTGCTAGCAGCCCGGCTCCCCAACGGGGGGGCGGGAATGAGCAGTTCTTC
CASSPAPQRGGGNEQFF
>.|14|TRBJ2-7|once|TRBV2
TGTGCCTCCAGAGGCGGGACAGAAGCCTACGAGCAGTACTTC
CASRGGTEAYEQYF
>TRBD2|16|TRBJ2-1|.|TRBV27
TGTGCCAGCAGTTTATCGTCGGGCGGGAGCTACAATGAGCAGTTCTTC
CASSLSSGGSYNEQFF
>TRBD2|18|TRBJ2-4|.|TRBV19
TGTGCCAGTAGTATACGGACTAGCGGTCCTGGGGCCAAAAACATTCAGTACTTC
CASSIRTSGPGAKNIQYF
>.|15|TRBJ1-5|.|TRBV19
TGTGCCAGTAGTACCCGACTGAATAGCAATCAGCCCCAGCATTTT
CASSTRLNSNQPQHF
>.|13|TRBJ1-2|.|TRBV7-9
TGTGCCAGCAGCTCTAGAGGGTTAGATGGCTACACCTTC
CASSSRGLDGYTF
>.|16|TRBJ1-6|.|TRBV27
TGTGCCAGCAGTCCTTGGAGGGCCACCTATAATTCACCCCTCCACTTT
CASSPWRATYNSPLHF
>.|15|TRBJ1-3|.|TRBV5-5
TGTGCCAGCAGCTTGGTCGCTAACTCTGGAAACACCATATATTTT
CASSLVANSGNTIYF
>.|17|TRBJ1-1|.|TRBV30
TGTGCCTGCATCAGATCAGGAGGCCCGGAAGGGAACACTGAAGCTTTCTTT
CACIRSGGPEGNTEAFF